This TCR beta chain was recovered during a study of T cell repertoires in cytomegalovirus infection. Study information: CMV infection together with matching HLA type was indicated by public TCR beta signatures.

J gave up 0 bases and V 5 bases, and 7 bases lay outside the gene matches. Per the germline V gene, CDR1 is SGHVS and CDR2 is FQNEAQ. The CDR3 has 16 amino acids. In this sample, this clonotype turned up a few times. Its antigen is still unknown. TCRdb used MiXCR to reprocess the reads, holding one entry per CDR3 protein. The sample includes some 160,000 distinct CDR3 sequences, 15% to 20% of them seen just once. Study results and limitations: CMV-specific HLA-C-restricted TCR beta clonotypes dominated the ex vivo response. The cumulative frequency of public TCR beta families identified carriers of CMV plus the relevant HLA.

The sequenced sample was CD8+ T cells from PBMCs. The TCR comes from a human donor in good health (CMV status not recorded). Some clones in this sample may be carry-over from other donors' samples. This rearrangement joins TRBV7-8 to TRBJ1-5, with 7 bases lining up with TRBD1. CDR3 protein: CASSQSGTDSNQPQHF. In DNA form, the CDR3 reads TGTGCCAGCAGCCAAAGCGGGACAGATAGCAATCAGCCCCAGCATTTT.